This T cell receptor beta chain originates from a study of beta chain features in type 1 diabetes. Study findings and constraints: Shorter TCRB CDR3s, moderately but significantly so, were found in Type 1 diabetes patients in all four CD4+ subsets.

About this clone itself: The antigen is undetermined. One end of the junction varies from germline; a read error may be responsible.

The investigators reverse transcribed all of the isolated RNA, so they sequenced expressed TCRB transcripts. Each sample of naive, central memory or regulatory T cells had, on average, about 3.6 million reads. Assay used: immunoSEQ multiplex PCR; TCRdb lists only in-frame clones, some missing. The profile shows 150,000 to 200,000 clones, around 63% of them singletons. CDR3 length: 13 residues. From germline, CDR1 is SGHTA and CDR2 FQGNSA. Only one heparinised blood draw was taken per donor, and its volume averaged about 120 mL. The sequence derives from a man aged 25 to 45 with type 1 diabetes. The sequenced sample consisted of naive CD4+ T cells from blood. The J gene is TRBJ2-7, the V gene TRBV7-2; D might be TRBD2 (6 bases). The CDR3 region is CASSSGGTLFPHF. In DNA, the CDR3 is TGTGCCAGCAGCTCTGGAGGGACCCTTTTTCCGCACTTC.